The T cell receptor (beta chain) described here comes from a study of cytomegalovirus exposure and HLA in healthy donors. On the study more broadly: About 200 million T cells yielded 90 million to 130 million unique TCR beta sequences in earlier analysis.

In the case of this clone: The antigen remains unidentified.

Study-wide points: A missense variant in DCLRE1C was later tied to TCR beta V- and J-gene trimming. Roughly uniform sequencing depth across donors was assumed, possibly incorrectly. Within the data, a cluster of highly shared sequence variants was likely a sequencing artifact.

This CDR3 contains 15 residues. V lost 3 bases and J lost 0, with 11 bases in between. Germline V gives CDR1 SEHNR, CDR2 FQNEAQ (reference sequence). The PCR made use of 60 Vbeta and 13 Jbeta primers. The data were produced by immunoSEQ multiplex PCR, yet TCRdb's version contains in-frame clones alone and is incomplete. The repertoire holds tens of thousands of clones, with around 78% as singletons. The clonotype originates from a man aged 30 to 39 in good health and CMV-seronegative. Sequenced input: PBMCs. The rearrangement uses TRBV7-9 and TRBJ1-2, with a tentative D call TRBD1 (6 bases). The CDR3 sequence is CASSFTGKANYGYTF. DNA for the CDR3: TGTGCCAGCAGCTTCACAGGGAAGGCTAACTATGGCTACACCTTC.